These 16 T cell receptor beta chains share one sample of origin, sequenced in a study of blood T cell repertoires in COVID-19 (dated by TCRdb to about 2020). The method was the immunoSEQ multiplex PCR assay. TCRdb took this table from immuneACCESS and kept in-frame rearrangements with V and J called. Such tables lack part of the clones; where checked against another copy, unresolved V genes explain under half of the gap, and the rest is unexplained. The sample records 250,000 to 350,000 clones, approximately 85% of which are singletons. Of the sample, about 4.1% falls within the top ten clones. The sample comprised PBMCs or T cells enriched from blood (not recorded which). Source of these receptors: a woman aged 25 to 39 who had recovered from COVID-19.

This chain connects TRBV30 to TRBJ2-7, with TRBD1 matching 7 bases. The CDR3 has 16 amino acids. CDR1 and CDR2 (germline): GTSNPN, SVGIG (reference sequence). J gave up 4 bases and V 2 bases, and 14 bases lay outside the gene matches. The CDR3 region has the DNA TGTGCCTGGAGTTCACTTACGACAGGGTGGGGATACGAGCAGTACTTC. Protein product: CAWSSLTTGWGYEQYF.

CDR3 region: CASSLERGGYTF. The CDR3, as DNA: TGTGCCAGCAGCTTAGAGCGGGGAGGCTACACCTTC. This chain links TRBV7-9 with TRBJ1-2, with D uncertain. The CDR3 is 12 residues long. Trimming took off 1 base at V and 8 bases at J, with 8 bases between the two ends. The germline V gene encodes CDR1 SEHNR and CDR2 FQNEAQ (reference sequence).

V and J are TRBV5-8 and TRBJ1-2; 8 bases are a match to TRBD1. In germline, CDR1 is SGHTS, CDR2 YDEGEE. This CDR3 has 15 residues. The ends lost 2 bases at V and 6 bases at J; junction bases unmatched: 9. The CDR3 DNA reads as TGTGCCAGCAGCTTCGCCAGGGGGCTAGGGGATGGCTACACCTTC. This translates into CASSFARGLGDGYTF.

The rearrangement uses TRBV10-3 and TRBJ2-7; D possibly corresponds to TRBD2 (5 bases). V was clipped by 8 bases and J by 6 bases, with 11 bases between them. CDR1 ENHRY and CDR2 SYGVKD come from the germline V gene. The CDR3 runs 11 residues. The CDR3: CAIGTAGEQYF. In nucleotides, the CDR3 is TGTGCCATCGGAACGGCGGGCGAGCAGTACTTC.

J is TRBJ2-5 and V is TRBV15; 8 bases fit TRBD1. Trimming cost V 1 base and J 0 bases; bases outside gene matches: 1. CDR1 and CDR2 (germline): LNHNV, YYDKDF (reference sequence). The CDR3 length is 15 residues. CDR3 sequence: CATSRGDRNQETQYF. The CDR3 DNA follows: TGTGCCACCAGCAGAGGGGACAGGAACCAAGAGACCCAGTACTTC.

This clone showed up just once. The CDR3 sequence is CASSAGDRGGAFF. DNA of the CDR3: TGTGCCAGCAGCGCCGGGGACAGGGGTGGAGCTTTCTTT. J is TRBJ1-1 and V is TRBV9, with 10 bases fitting TRBD1. V dropped 3 bases and J dropped 10; count of bases not matched to a gene: 6. The CDR3 length is 13 residues. The germline gives CDR1 SGDLS, CDR2 YYNGEE.

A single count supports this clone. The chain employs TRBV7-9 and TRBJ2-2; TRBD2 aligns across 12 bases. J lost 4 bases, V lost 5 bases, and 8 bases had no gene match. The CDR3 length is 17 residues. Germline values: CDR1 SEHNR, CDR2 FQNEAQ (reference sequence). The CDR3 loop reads CASSPLTSGSSTGELFF. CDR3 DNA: TGTGCCAGCAGCCCCCTGACTAGCGGGAGTAGCACCGGGGAGCTGTTTTTT. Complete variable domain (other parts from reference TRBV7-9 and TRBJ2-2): DTGVSQNPRHKITKRGQNVTFRCDPISEHNRLYWYRQTLGQGPEFLTYFQNEAQLEKSRLLSDRFSAERPKGSFSTLEIQRTEQGDSAMYLCASSPLTSGSSTGELFFGEGSRLTVL.

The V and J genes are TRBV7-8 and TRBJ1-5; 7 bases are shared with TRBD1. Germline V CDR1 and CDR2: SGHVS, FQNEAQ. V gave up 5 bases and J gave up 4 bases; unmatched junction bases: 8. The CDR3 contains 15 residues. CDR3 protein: CASSTQEGANQPQHF. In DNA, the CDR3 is TGTGCCAGCAGCACACAAGAGGGGGCGAATCAGCCCCAGCATTTT.

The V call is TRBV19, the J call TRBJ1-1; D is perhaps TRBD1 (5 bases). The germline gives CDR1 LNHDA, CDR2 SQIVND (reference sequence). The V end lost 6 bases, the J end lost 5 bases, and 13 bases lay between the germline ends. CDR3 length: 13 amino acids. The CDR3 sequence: CASRIRRGTEAFF. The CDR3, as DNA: TGTGCCAGTAGGATAAGAAGGGGAACTGAAGCTTTCTTT.

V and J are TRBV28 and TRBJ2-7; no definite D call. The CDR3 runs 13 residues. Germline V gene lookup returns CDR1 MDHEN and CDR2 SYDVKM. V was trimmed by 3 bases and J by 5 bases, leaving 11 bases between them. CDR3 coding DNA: TGTGCCAGCAGTTTGGTTCCCGCAGACGAGCAGTACTTC. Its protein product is CASSLVPADEQYF.

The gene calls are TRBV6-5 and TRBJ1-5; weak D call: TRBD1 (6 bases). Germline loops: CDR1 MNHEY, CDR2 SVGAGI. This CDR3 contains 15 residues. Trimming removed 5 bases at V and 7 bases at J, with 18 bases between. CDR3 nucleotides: TGTGCCAGCAGTATCGAGCCGACCAGGGGCCAGCCCCAGCATTTT. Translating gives CASSIEPTRGQPQHF.

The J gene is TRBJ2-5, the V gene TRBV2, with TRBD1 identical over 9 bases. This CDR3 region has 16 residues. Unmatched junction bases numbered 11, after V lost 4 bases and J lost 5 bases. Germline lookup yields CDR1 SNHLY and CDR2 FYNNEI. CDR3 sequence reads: CASSGQAGQGWETQYF. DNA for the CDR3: TGTGCCAGCAGTGGACAAGCGGGACAGGGCTGGGAGACCCAGTACTTC.

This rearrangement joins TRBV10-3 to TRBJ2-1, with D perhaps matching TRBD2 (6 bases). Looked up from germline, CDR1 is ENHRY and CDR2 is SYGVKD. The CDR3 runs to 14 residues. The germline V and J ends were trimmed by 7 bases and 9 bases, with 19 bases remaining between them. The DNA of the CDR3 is TGTGCCATCACAGCCGGGACTCTGAAGGGTGAGCAGTTCTTC. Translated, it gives CAITAGTLKGEQFF.

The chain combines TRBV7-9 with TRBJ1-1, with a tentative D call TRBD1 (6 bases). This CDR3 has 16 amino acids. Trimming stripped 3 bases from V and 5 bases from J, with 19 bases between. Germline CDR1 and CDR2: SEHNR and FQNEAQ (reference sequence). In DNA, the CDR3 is TGTGCCAGCAGCTTCAACAGGGCTGAAGGGCGAACTGAAGCTTTCTTT. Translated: CASSFNRAEGRTEAFF.

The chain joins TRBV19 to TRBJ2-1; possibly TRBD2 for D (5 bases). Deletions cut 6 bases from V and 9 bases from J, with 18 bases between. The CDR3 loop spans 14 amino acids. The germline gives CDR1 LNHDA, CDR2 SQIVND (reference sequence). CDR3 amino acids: CASSPLLGTSEQFF. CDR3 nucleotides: TGTGCCAGTAGCCCACTACTAGGAACAAGTGAGCAGTTCTTC. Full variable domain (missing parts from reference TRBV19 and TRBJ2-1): DGGITQSPKYLFRKEGQNVTLSCEQNLNHDAMYWYRQDPGQGLRLIYYSQIVNDFQKGDIAEGYSVSREKKESFPLTVTSAQKNPTAFYLCASSPLLGTSEQFFGPGTRLTVL.

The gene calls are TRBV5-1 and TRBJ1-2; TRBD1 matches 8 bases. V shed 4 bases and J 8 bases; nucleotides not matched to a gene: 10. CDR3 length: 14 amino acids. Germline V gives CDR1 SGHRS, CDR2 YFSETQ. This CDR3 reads CASSPQQGARGYTF. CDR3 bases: TGCGCCAGCAGCCCCCAGCAGGGGGCTAGGGGCTACACCTTC.